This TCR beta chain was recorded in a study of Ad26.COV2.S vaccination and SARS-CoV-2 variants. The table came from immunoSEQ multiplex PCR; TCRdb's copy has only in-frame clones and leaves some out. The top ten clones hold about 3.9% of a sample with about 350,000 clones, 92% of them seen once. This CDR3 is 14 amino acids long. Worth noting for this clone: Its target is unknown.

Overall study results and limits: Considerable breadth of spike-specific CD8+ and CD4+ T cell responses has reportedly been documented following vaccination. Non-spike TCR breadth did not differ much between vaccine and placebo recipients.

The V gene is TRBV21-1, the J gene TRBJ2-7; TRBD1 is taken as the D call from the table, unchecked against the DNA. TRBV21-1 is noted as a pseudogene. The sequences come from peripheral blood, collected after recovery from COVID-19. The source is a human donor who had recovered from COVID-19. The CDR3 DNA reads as TGTGCCAGCAGCAAAGAGGGGACAGACTACGAGCAGTACTTC. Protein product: CASSKEGTDYEQYF.